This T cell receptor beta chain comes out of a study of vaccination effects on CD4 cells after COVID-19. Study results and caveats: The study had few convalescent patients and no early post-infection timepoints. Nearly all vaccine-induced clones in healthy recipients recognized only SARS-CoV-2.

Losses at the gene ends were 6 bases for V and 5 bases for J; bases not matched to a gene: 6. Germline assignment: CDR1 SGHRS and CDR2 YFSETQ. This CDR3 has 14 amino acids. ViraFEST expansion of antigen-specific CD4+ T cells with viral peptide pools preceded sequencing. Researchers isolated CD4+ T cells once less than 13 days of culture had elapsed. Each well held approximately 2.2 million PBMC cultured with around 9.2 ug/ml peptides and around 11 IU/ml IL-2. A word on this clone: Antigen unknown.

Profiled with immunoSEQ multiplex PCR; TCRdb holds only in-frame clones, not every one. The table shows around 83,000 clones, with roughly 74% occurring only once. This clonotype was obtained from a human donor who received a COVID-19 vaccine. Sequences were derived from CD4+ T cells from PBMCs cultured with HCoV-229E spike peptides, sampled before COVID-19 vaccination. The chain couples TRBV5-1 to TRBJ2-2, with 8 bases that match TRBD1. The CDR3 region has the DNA TGCGCCAGCATGTCAGGACAGGGAACCGGGGAGCTGTTTTTT. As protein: CASMSGQGTGELFF.